The clone carrying this TCR beta chain was seen many times. The antigen is not known. The data originate from a study of metastatic and nonmetastatic thyroid tumors. Study-wide background: It was across blood and tumor or nodule tissue from malignant and benign thyroid patients that repertoires were compared. Findings and caveats of the study: Within blood and tumor, benign nodules reportedly had significantly lower TCR beta diversity than malignant thyroid tumors did.

Trimming took 0 bases from V and 4 from J, leaving 10 bases between them. Germline-derived CDR1 and CDR2 are SNHLY and FYNNEI. This CDR3 has 14 amino acids. Methods used by the authors: Variation in CDR3 across clinicopathological groups served as the basis for constructing a distant-metastasis classifier in papillary thyroid cancer. TCRdb re-called clones from the PCR reads using MiXCR. What appears here as the V and J calls and clone size reflects TCRdb's work, not the paper's. The table lists about 21,000 clones, roughly 18% of them singletons. All patients were treatment-naive before thyroid surgery.

This receptor was taken from a male donor with papillary thyroid cancer or a benign thyroid nodule (not recorded which). Some clones in this sample may be carry-over from other donors' samples. V and J are TRBV2 and TRBJ2-7; D is unresolved. The sequenced material came from blood. CDR3 protein: CASSEAGLGYEQYF. The CDR3 DNA follows: TGTGCCAGCAGTGAAGCTGGCTTAGGGTACGAGCAGTACTTC.